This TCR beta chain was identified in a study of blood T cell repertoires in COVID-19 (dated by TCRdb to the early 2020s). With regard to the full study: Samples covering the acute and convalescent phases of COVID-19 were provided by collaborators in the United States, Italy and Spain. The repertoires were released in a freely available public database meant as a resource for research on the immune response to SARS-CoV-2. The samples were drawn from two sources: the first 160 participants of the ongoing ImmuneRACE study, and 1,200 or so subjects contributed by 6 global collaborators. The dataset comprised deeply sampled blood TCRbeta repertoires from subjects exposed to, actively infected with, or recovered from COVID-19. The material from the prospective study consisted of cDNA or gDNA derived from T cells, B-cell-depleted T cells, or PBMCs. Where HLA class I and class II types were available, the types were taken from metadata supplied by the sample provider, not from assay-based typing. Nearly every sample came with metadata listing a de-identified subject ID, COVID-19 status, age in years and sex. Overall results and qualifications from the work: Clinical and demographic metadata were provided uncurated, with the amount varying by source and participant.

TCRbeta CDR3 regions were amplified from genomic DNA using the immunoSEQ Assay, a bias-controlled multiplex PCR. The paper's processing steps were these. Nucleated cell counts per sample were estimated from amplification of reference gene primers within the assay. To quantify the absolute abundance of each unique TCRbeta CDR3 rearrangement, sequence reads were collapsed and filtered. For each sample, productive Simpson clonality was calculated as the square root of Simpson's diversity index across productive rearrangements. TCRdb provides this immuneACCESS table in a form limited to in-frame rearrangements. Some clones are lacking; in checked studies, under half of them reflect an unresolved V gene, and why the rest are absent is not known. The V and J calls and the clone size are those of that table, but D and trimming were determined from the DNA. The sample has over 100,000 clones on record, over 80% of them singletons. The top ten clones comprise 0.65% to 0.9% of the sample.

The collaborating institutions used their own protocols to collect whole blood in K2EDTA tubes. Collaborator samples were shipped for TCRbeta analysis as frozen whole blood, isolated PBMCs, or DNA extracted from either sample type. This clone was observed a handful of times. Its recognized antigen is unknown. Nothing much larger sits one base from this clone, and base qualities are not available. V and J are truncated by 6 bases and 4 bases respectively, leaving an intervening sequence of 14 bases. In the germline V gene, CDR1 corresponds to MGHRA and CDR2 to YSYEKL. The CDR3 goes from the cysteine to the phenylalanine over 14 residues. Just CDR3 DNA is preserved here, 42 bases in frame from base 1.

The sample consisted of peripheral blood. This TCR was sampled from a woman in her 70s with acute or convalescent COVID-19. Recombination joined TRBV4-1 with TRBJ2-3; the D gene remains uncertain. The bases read TGCGCCAGCAGTTCAGGTTCTGTCCCAGATACGCAGTATTTT. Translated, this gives CASSSGSVPDTQYF.